The rows below give T cell receptor beta chains drawn from one sample of a study of blood T cells in healthy people across ages. TCRdb called the 5' RACE reads again in MiXCR, with one record for every CDR3 protein. The table lists roughly 1 million distinct CDR3 sequences, 20% to 25% of them singletons. A further study also used this sample, focusing on T cells of mothers and their children.

The specimen sequenced was blood. These receptors came from a girl aged 2 to 9 in good health. Both conserved end residues are part of each CDR3. Fields, in order: J gene, clone size, D gene, V gene, CDR3 DNA, CDR3 protein. The D gene is left open where the match is weak. Expanded clones get a size class; other rows say once, few or many, or leave the size out.

TRBJ1-2 | few | - | TRBV6-2/TRBV6-3 | TGTGCCAGCAGCCATGACAGCTATGGTTACACCTTC | CASSHDSYGYTF
TRBJ2-3 | few | TRBD2 | TRBV20-1 | TGCAGTGCTAAGCGGGAGGGCCCCGATACGCAGTATTTT | CSAKREGPDTQYF
TRBJ2-5 | - | TRBD2 | TRBV29-1 | TGCAGCGTTGGACTAGCGGGGCCCGATGAGCAGTACTTC | CSVGLAGPDEQYF
TRBJ2-7 | many | TRBD2 | TRBV12-3/TRBV12-4 | TGTGCCAGCAGTGGGGGACTAGCGGGGAGGCACGAGCAGTACTTC | CASSGGLAGRHEQYF
TRBJ2-2 | few | - | TRBV6-5 | TGTGCCAGCAGTTACGCCCTGGGAGGGGGCCACACCGGGGAGCTGTTTTTT | CASSYALGGGHTGELFF
TRBJ1-2 | few | - | TRBV4-3 | TGCGCCAGCAGCCAAGATTCAGGGTCGAGTTACACCTTC | CASSQDSGSSYTF
TRBJ1-5 | few | TRBD1 | TRBV20-1 | TGTAGTGCTAGGGGGCAGGGCAATCAGCCCCAGCATTTT | CSARGQGNQPQHF
TRBJ2-7 | - | - | TRBV7-2 | TGTGCCAGCAGCTCCCCGGGGCATAACGGCGAGCAGTACTTC | CASSSPGHNGEQYF
TRBJ1-1 | - | - | TRBV7-9 | TGTGCCAGCGAAACAGACCGTGCCCCTGGGAACACTGAAGCTTTCTTT | CASETDRAPGNTEAFF
TRBJ2-2 | few | - | TRBV4-1 | TGCGCCAGCAGCTTCGAGAGGGGGTCATTATCCGGGGAGCTGTTTTTT | CASSFERGSLSGELFF
TRBJ2-7 | few | TRBD1 | TRBV6-6 | TGTGCCAGCAGTAACTCACAGGGGCCACGCTTGGAGCAGTACTTC | CASSNSQGPRLEQYF
TRBJ1-2 | - | - | TRBV7-9 | TGTGCCAGCAGCGAGACAGGCGATGGCTACACCTTC | CASSETGDGYTF
TRBJ2-2 | few | - | TRBV5-6 | TGTGCCAGCAGCTTAAGAGCGGACGGGGAGCTGTTTTTT | CASSLRADGELFF
TRBJ2-3 | - | - | TRBV5-1 | TGCGCCAGCAGCTCGGGCAGGGCAGTGACAGATACGCAGTATTTT | CASSSGRAVTDTQYF
TRBJ1-5 | - | TRBD1 | TRBV6-1 | TGTGCCAGCAGCCATGGCGTGCAGGGGGCGGGTCAGCCCCAGCATTTT | CASSHGVQGAGQPQHF
TRBJ2-5 | - | TRBD2 | TRBV28 | TGTGCCAGCAATACACCGGGACTAGCGGAAGAGACCCAGTACTTC | CASNTPGLAEETQYF
TRBJ2-5 | few | - | TRBV24-1 | TGTGCCACCAGTGAAGGAGATCAAGAGACCCAGTACTTC | CATSEGDQETQYF
TRBJ1-2 | few | TRBD1 | TRBV7-2 | TGTGCCAGCGCACGACAGGGACTTTTATATGGCTACACCTTC | CASARQGLLYGYTF